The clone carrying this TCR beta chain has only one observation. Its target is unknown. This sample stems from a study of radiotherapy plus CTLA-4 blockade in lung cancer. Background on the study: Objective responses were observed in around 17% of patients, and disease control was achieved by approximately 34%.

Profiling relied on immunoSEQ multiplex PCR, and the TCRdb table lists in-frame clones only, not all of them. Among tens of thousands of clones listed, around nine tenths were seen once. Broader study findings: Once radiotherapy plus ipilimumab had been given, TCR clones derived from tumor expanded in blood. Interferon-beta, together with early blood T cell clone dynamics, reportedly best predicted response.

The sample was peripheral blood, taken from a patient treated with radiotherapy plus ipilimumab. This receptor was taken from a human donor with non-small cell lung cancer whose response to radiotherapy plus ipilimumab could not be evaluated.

The CDR3 here is CASSESPPGTGTYEQYF. The CDR3 DNA reads as TGTGCCAGCAGTGAATCCCCACCCGGGACAGGGACCTACGAGCAGTACTTC. J is TRBJ2-7 and V is TRBV25-1; 9 bases line up with TRBD1. CDR3 length equals 17 residues. The germline V gene has CDR1 MGHDK and CDR2 SYGVNS. The junction had 9 bases not matched to a gene; V was cut back by 1 base and J by 2 bases.